These 20 T cell receptor beta chains share one sample of origin, sequenced in a study of response to subunit inactivated influenza vaccine (dated by TCRdb to the late 2010s). Libraries were built with RT-PCR. These reads were obtained on an Illumina HiSeq 2500. The public sequencing data were trimmed at Q25 with fastp and processed into clonotypes with MiXCR by TCRdb, which kept only in-frame beta chains. Merged by CDR3 protein, the rows form single entries marked with the most common genes and DNA. The sample profile shows about 190,000 distinct CDR3 sequences; approximately 15% of them were found once. The top ten clonotypes cover roughly 26% of the sample. Sequences were derived from CD8+ T cells sorted from PBMCs, sampled about 5 days after vaccination. These TCRs come from a man aged 45-65 years who received an inactivated influenza vaccine. Donor details come from another sample of the same person, matched by shared clones.

The rearrangement uses TRBV9 and TRBJ2-1; TRBD2 aligns across 10 bases. The germline CDR1 and CDR2 sequences are SGDLS and YYNGEE. CDR3 length: 16 residues. With V trimmed by 1 base and J by 9 bases, 10 bases remained unmatched. The CDR3 region is CASSVRGAGGLGEQFF. CDR3 in DNA: TGTGCCAGCAGCGTAAGGGGAGCGGGAGGGCTCGGTGAGCAGTTCTTC.

This chain joins TRBV5-6 and TRBJ2-7; D possibly matches TRBD1 or TRBD2 (6 bases each). V dropped 4 bases and J dropped 0 bases, with 20 bases sitting between them. The CDR3 is made up of 17 amino acids. Germline assignment: CDR1 SGHDT and CDR2 YYEEEE. CDR3 in amino acids: CASSVTGGKPFSYEQYF. The DNA of the CDR3 is TGTGCCAGCAGCGTCACCGGGGGCAAACCTTTCTCCTACGAGCAGTACTTC.

The chain has TRBV5-6 and TRBJ2-5; TRBD1 agrees at 9 bases. CDR1 is SGHDT, CDR2 YYEEEE, per germline. V shed 2 bases and J 2 bases; nucleotides not matched to a gene: 10. This CDR3 has 17 amino acids. The DNA for the CDR3 is TGTGCCAGCAGCTTTGGGACAGGGCTGGGCTTTCAAGAGACCCAGTACTTC. Protein product: CASSFGTGLGFQETQYF.

This clonotype was seen only a few times. The V gene is TRBV15, the J gene TRBJ2-5; 10 bases align to TRBD1. In germline, CDR1 is LNHNV, CDR2 YYDKDF (reference sequence). The CDR3 sequence is 15 residues long. V lost 7 bases to trimming and J lost 2 bases; unmatched junction nucleotides: 7. The CDR3 DNA reads as TGTGCCACCACCCGGGACAGGGGTCTTCAAGAGACCCAGTACTTC. Protein: CATTRDRGLQETQYF.

This clonotype appeared many times. CDR3 residues: CASSQEWRGVYNEQFF. CDR3 in DNA: TGTGCCAGCAGCCAAGAATGGCGGGGGGTCTACAATGAGCAGTTCTTC. V is TRBV14 and J is TRBJ2-1; 8 bases are shared with TRBD2. V lost 0 bases and J lost 3; bases outside the gene matches: 4. This CDR3 is built from 16 residues. CDR1 and CDR2 from the germline V gene are SGHDN and FVKESK. Full variable domain (outside the CDR3, taken from reference TRBV14 and TRBJ2-1): EAGVTQFPSHSVIEKGQTVTLRCDPISGHDNLYWYRRVMGKEIKFLLHFVKESKQDESGMPNNRFLAERTGGTYSTLKVQPAELEDSGVYFCASSQEWRGVYNEQFFGPGTRLTVL.

This clonotype was found a few times. This chain joins TRBV4-3 and TRBJ2-2; no clear D. Germline V gene sequence: CDR1 LGHNA, CDR2 YSLEER. Trimming removed 0 bases from V and 7 bases from J, with 9 bases in between. This CDR3 contains 14 residues. CDR3: CASSQDLGYGELFF. CDR3 DNA sequence: TGCGCCAGCAGCCAAGATTTGGGGTACGGGGAGCTGTTTTTT.

The V gene is TRBV5-1, the J gene TRBJ2-7; the D gene is possibly TRBD2 (6 bases). Trimming pared 4 bases from V and 2 bases from J, leaving 13 bases between. The CDR3 is made up of 14 amino acids. The germline gives CDR1 SGHRS, CDR2 YFSETQ. The CDR3 DNA is TGCGCCAGCAGCCCGCAGACTAGTACCTACGAGCAGTACTTC. Amino acids: CASSPQTSTYEQYF.

This chain connects TRBV7-9 to TRBJ2-2; D is possibly TRBD2 (5 bases). Trimming took 5 bases from V and 6 from J, leaving 13 bases between them. Germline V gene sequence: CDR1 SEHNR, CDR2 FQNEAQ (reference sequence). The CDR3 totals 14 residues. The CDR3 loop is CASSESLEAGELFF. The CDR3 DNA sequence: TGTGCCAGCAGCGAGTCACTAGAGGCCGGGGAGCTGTTTTTT.

This clonotype was detected a few times. The chain couples TRBV24-1 to TRBJ2-1, with unresolved D. The V and J ends lost 6 bases and 5 bases respectively, with 16 bases between them. This CDR3 is 15 amino acids long. Germline CDR1 KGHDR, CDR2 SFDVKD. The CDR3 spells CATSSLPARHNEQFF. CDR3 in DNA: TGTGCCACCAGTTCCCTCCCCGCTCGCCACAATGAGCAGTTCTTC.

The chain couples TRBV7-2 to TRBJ2-5; TRBD1 is a possible D gene (5 bases). Trimming left V 5 bases short and J 4 bases short, with 14 bases between. Germline V CDR1 and CDR2: SGHTA, FQGNSA. There are 14 residues in the CDR3. CDR3 region: CASSQGWVGETQYF. The CDR3 DNA reads as TGTGCCAGCAGCCAGGGTTGGGTGGGAGAGACCCAGTACTTC.

This chain connects TRBV4-1 to TRBJ1-5, with a weak D call TRBD1 (6 bases). The germline V gene encodes CDR1 MGHRA and CDR2 YSYEKL. V was shortened by 0 bases and J by 9 bases, with 12 bases between the two germline ends. This CDR3 has 14 amino acids. CDR3 nucleotides: TGCGCCAGCAGCCAAGAACAGGGCCAATGGCCCCAGCATTTT. Translated, it gives CASSQEQGQWPQHF.

This clonotype came up a few times. This rearrangement joins TRBV6-1 to TRBJ1-2, with TRBD1 matching 8 bases. Germline loops: CDR1 MNHNS, CDR2 SASEGT. V lost 6 bases to trimming and J lost 4 bases; unmatched junction nucleotides: 13. The CDR3 extends over 16 amino acids. The CDR3 loop is CASSLEMGQVRYGYTF. CDR3 bases: TGTGCCAGCAGCCTTGAAATGGGACAGGTCCGCTATGGCTACACCTTC.

This clonotype came up a few times. J is TRBJ2-2 and V is TRBV5-6; D call uncertain. Deletions cut 4 bases from V and 6 bases from J, with 10 bases between. CDR1 and CDR2 (germline): SGHDT, YYEEEE. The CDR3 runs 13 residues. The CDR3 protein is CASSLTLPGELFF. The CDR3 nucleotides are TGTGCCAGCAGCCTGACCCTTCCCGGGGAGCTGTTTTTT.

The chain combines TRBV20-1 with TRBJ1-2, with D unresolved. Trimming removed 6 bases from V and 10 bases from J, with 12 bases in between. The CDR3 length is 10 residues. Germline V gene sequence: CDR1 DFQATT, CDR2 SNEGSKA (reference sequence). CDR3 sequence reads: CSAIYMVYTF. In DNA form, the CDR3 reads TGCAGTGCAATATATATGGTCTACACCTTC.

The V gene is TRBV7-9, the J gene TRBJ2-1; 7 nucleotides agree with TRBD2. Germline loops: CDR1 SEHNR, CDR2 FQNEAQ (reference sequence). The V gene end was trimmed by 7 bases and the J gene end by 9 bases; junction bases not matched to a gene: 12. The CDR3 is 14 residues long. The CDR3 DNA is TGTGCCAGCACCCTTTCGGGGCGGGAGAGTGAGCAGTTCTTC. This encodes CASTLSGRESEQFF.

This clonotype showed up just a few times. V and J are TRBV29-1 and TRBJ2-1; maybe TRBD1 (6 bases). CDR3 length: 14 amino acids. Trimming removed 3 bases from V and 8 bases from J, with 17 bases in between. CDR1 and CDR2 (germline): SQVTM, ANQGSEA. CDR3 DNA sequence: TGCAGCGTTGAGGGCAGGGGAATCTTCGATGAGCAGTTCTTC. This translates into CSVEGRGIFDEQFF.

At least ten counts were recorded for this clonotype. The rearrangement joins TRBV5-1 to TRBJ2-2, with TRBD1 matching 7 bases. V was clipped by 0 bases and J by 6 bases; unmatched bases: 5. The V gene's germline CDR1 is SGHRS and CDR2 YFSETQ. The CDR3 is 15 residues long. The CDR3, as DNA: TGCGCCAGCAGCTTGGGGGGACAGCTTTCCGGGGAGCTGTTTTTT. It yields the protein CASSLGGQLSGELFF.

This clonotype was recorded a few times. V is TRBV20-1 and J is TRBJ2-1, with TRBD2 matching 10 bases. The CDR3 consists of 16 residues. Germline-derived CDR1 and CDR2 are DFQATT and SNEGSKA (reference sequence). Trimming took 1 base from V and 7 from J; bases not matched to a gene: 10. The CDR3 here is CSARVYLAGGGNEQFF. CDR3 coding DNA: TGCAGTGCTAGAGTATATTTAGCGGGAGGAGGAAATGAGCAGTTCTTC.

J is TRBJ1-2 and V is TRBV20-1; D is undetermined. CDR1 and CDR2 from the germline V gene are DFQATT and SNEGSKA (reference sequence). This CDR3 region has 15 residues. Trimming took off 6 bases at V and 5 bases at J, with 22 bases between the two ends. CDR3 region: CSAPENGGLGYGYTF. The CDR3 nucleotides are TGCAGTGCCCCGGAGAATGGTGGCCTCGGGTATGGCTACACCTTC.

The rearrangement links TRBV4-3 to TRBJ2-7, with D hard to call. The CDR3 has 16 residues. Germline values: CDR1 LGHNA, CDR2 YSLEER. Trimming removed 0 bases at V and 3 bases at J, with 15 bases between. CDR3 nucleotide sequence: TGCGCCAGCAGCCAAGATTCGGGCACTAATTACTACGAGCAGTACTTC. Its protein product is CASSQDSGTNYYEQYF.